The 11 T cell receptor beta chains below come from one sample, sequenced in a study of T-cell memory formation after mild COVID-19. TCRdb reanalysed the 5' RACE reads using MiXCR and keeps one entry per CDR3 protein. The sample gives 50,000 or so distinct CDR3 sequences, 12% of which show up once; approximately 24% is in the top ten. The sample was PBMCs or a T cell subset sorted from them (not recorded which). The receptors were sampled from a man aged 18 to 29 who had mild COVID-19 (a few samples of this study predate the infection). Cell type and time point are not known.

This clonotype was picked up many times. This rearrangement joins TRBV5-1 to TRBJ2-1; D is uncertain. Trimming cost V 5 bases and J 0 bases, with 12 bases left between them. CDR3 size: 15 residues. CDR1 and CDR2 (germline): SGHRS, YFSETQ. The CDR3 nucleotides are TGCGCCAGCAGTGAGGAGCCTACCTCCTACAATGAGCAGTTCTTC. This sequence encodes CASSEEPTSYNEQFF.

At least ten counts were recorded for this clonotype. The CDR3 nucleotides are TGTGCCAGCAGCCTGACCGGGACAGGGGGGGACAAGCAGTACGTC. The encoded protein is CASSLTGTGGDKQYV. The gene calls are TRBV7-9 and TRBJ2-7; TRBD1 aligns across 11 bases. The V gene's germline CDR1 is SEHNR and CDR2 FQNEAQ (reference sequence). This CDR3 has 15 amino acids. V lost 5 bases and J lost 8; bases outside the gene matches: 11.

In this sample, this clonotype turned up many times. The chain carries TRBV15 and TRBJ2-4; D possibly corresponds to TRBD2 (5 bases). The CDR3 has 14 residues. V dropped 0 bases and J dropped 9 bases, with 12 bases sitting between them. Germline CDR1 and CDR2: LNHNV and YYDKDF (reference sequence). The chain's CDR3 is CATSRDLAGSIQYF. As DNA, the CDR3 is TGTGCCACCAGCAGAGATCTGGCTGGGAGCATTCAGTACTTC.

The J gene is TRBJ2-5, the V gene TRBV27, with D tentatively TRBD1 (6 bases). The germline V gene encodes CDR1 MNHEY and CDR2 SMNVEV (reference sequence). Trimming pared 5 bases from V and 5 bases from J, leaving 12 bases between. The CDR3 runs 13 residues. CDR3 loop: CASSARGLETQYF. Here the CDR3 DNA reads TGTGCCAGCAGTGCCAGGGGCCTGGAGACCCAGTACTTC.

The table lists this clonotype with many counts. The chain is built from TRBV7-3 and TRBJ2-2, with TRBD1 matching 8 bases. The CDR3 is made up of 14 amino acids. CDR1 is SGHTA, CDR2 FQGTGA, per germline. J was trimmed by 6 bases and V by 5 bases; bases with no gene match: 5. CDR3 sequence (DNA): TGTGCCAGCAGCCGACAGGGGCAGGCCGGGGAGCTGTTTTTT. Protein: CASSRQGQAGELFF.

This clonotype has only a few counts. In DNA form, the CDR3 reads TGCGCCAGCAGCCAAGGGCCCCGTACAGCCTCTGGGGCCAACGTCCTGACTTTC. This sequence encodes CASSQGPRTASGANVLTF. V gene TRBV4-1 combines with J gene TRBJ2-6; D is ambiguous. The CDR3 length is 18 residues. Trimming shortened V by 1 base and J by 0 bases, and 13 bases separated the two germline ends. The germline gives CDR1 MGHRA, CDR2 YSYEKL.

The rearrangement uses TRBV7-2 and TRBJ2-2; D gene ambiguous. The CDR3 covers 13 residues. Per the germline V gene, CDR1 is SGHTA and CDR2 is FQGNSA. The germline V and J ends were trimmed by 6 bases and 7 bases, with 12 bases remaining between them. The DNA for the CDR3 is TGTGCCAGCAGTTCAGCGTATGTCGGGGAGCTGTTTTTT. As protein: CASSSAYVGELFF.

This clonotype turned up a few times. This rearrangement joins TRBV6-2 or TRBV6-3 to TRBJ1-1, with a possible D match to TRBD1 (6 bases). The CDR3 covers 14 residues. The V gene's germline CDR1 is MNHEY and CDR2 SVGEGT. Trimming left V 6 bases short and J 5 bases short, with 16 bases between. Written as DNA, the CDR3 is TGTGCCAGCAGGGGACTATTCACAGGGACTGAAGCTTTCTTT. Protein sequence: CASRGLFTGTEAFF.

This chain links TRBV12-3 or TRBV12-4 with TRBJ2-5, with TRBD2 identical over 7 bases. This CDR3 has 13 amino acids. V was pared by 7 bases and J by 2 bases, with 4 bases of the junction left unmatched. The CDR3 sequence: CASNLGLQETQYF. CDR3 coding DNA: TGTGCCAGCAACCTGGGACTACAAGAGACCCAGTACTTC.

The gene calls are TRBV20-1 and TRBJ2-7; D may correspond to TRBD1 or TRBD2 (5 bases each). This CDR3 region has 12 residues. Looked up from germline, CDR1 is DFQATT and CDR2 is SNEGSKA (reference sequence). V lost 5 bases and J 3 bases, leaving 11 bases between the germline ends. The CDR3 coding sequence is TGCAGTGCTGCCAGGGACGACTACGAGCAGTACTTC. As protein: CSAARDDYEQYF.

J is TRBJ1-6 and V is TRBV5-1; D is possibly TRBD1 (5 bases). CDR1 and CDR2 from the germline V gene are SGHRS and YFSETQ. V lost 1 base and J lost 10, with 12 bases in between. There are 14 residues in the CDR3. The CDR3 region is CASSLSGRESPLHF. The CDR3, as DNA: TGCGCCAGCAGCTTGTCAGGCAGGGAATCACCCCTCCACTTT.